A single sample gave rise to the 9 T cell receptor beta chains below, sequenced in a study of blood T cell repertoires in COVID-19. The method was immunoSEQ multiplex PCR; TCRdb's version includes in-frame clones alone and lacks a portion of them. Of hundreds of thousands of clones in the sample, 83% were seen once. Input material: peripheral blood. These receptors were taken from a woman between 65 and 79 years old with active or convalescent COVID-19.

CDR3 residues: CASSLTAAPGAFF. DNA of the CDR3: TGCGCCAGCAGCTTGACTGCGGCCCCTGGGGCTTTCTTT. The chain is built from TRBV5-1 and TRBJ1-1; D uncertain. The CDR3 totals 13 residues. The germline V gene encodes CDR1 SGHRS and CDR2 YFSETQ. V lost 1 base and J 11 bases, leaving 15 bases between the germline ends.

This sequence joins TRBV7-6 and TRBJ2-7, with a tentative D call TRBD1 (6 bases). This CDR3 has 15 amino acids. Trimming left V 1 base short and J 0 bases short, with 10 bases between. The germline V gene encodes CDR1 SGHVS and CDR2 FNYEAQ. As DNA, the CDR3 is TGTGCCAGCAGCTTAGGACAGGCGAGCTCCTACGAGCAGTACTTC. It yields the protein CASSLGQASSYEQYF.

The chain recombines TRBV27 with TRBJ1-2; D is ambiguous. Germline CDR1 is MNHEY and CDR2 is SMNVEV (reference sequence). This CDR3 region has 14 residues. Trimming took 4 bases from V and 0 from J, leaving 9 bases between them. CDR3 nucleotides: TGTGCCAGCAGTTCCCAGGTAGCTAACTATGGCTACACCTTC. Translated, it gives CASSSQVANYGYTF.

The chain carries TRBV7-9 and TRBJ2-3; 7 bases are shared with TRBD2. The V segment lost 6 bases and the J segment 1 base; nucleotides outside the gene matches: 10. CDR3 length: 16 amino acids. The germline CDR1 and CDR2 sequences are SEHNR and FQNEAQ (reference sequence). CDR3 region: CASRKKAGERTDTQYF. Written as DNA, the CDR3 is TGTGCCAGCAGAAAAAAGGCGGGAGAGCGCACAGATACGCAGTATTTT.

This clone was seen a single time. This sequence joins TRBV5-1 and TRBJ2-7, with TRBD1 matching over 9 bases. The CDR3 covers 15 residues. The germline CDR1 and CDR2 sequences are SGHRS and YFSETQ. V lost 5 bases and J lost 2; bases outside the gene matches: 8. The CDR3 protein is CASREPGTGTYEQYF. The CDR3 DNA reads as TGCGCCAGCAGGGAACCCGGGACAGGGACCTACGAGCAGTACTTC.

This rearrangement joins TRBV29-1 to TRBJ1-2; D unresolved. Germline CDR1 and CDR2: SQVTM and ANQGSEA. V dropped 0 bases and J dropped 0 bases, with 14 bases sitting between them. The CDR3 runs to 16 residues. The CDR3 sequence is CSVEERGDPPNYGYTF. The CDR3 DNA reads as TGCAGCGTTGAAGAGAGAGGAGATCCACCTAACTATGGCTACACCTTC.

The gene calls are TRBV19 and TRBJ2-5; no clear D gene. This CDR3 spans 13 amino acids. Germline assignment: CDR1 LNHDA and CDR2 SQIVND (reference sequence). Trimming took 3 bases from V and 0 from J, leaving 5 bases between them. CDR3 in amino acids: CASSISYQETQYF. CDR3 sequence (DNA): TGTGCCAGTAGTATCTCGTACCAAGAGACCCAGTACTTC.

The table lists this clone with a few counts. The rearrangement uses TRBV6-4 and TRBJ2-2, with 7 bases matching TRBD1. The CDR3 is 16 residues long. Trimming removed 0 bases from V and 0 bases from J; junction bases left unmatched: 1. The germline V gene encodes CDR1 MRHNA and CDR2 SNTAGT. This CDR3 is CASSDSGTANTGELFF. In DNA, the CDR3 is TGTGCCAGCAGTGACTCGGGGACAGCGAACACCGGGGAGCTGTTTTTT.

The chain joins TRBV5-4 to TRBJ2-4; maybe TRBD1 (5 bases). Germline V CDR1 and CDR2: SGHNT, YYREEE (reference sequence). Trimming left V 7 bases short and J 8 bases short, with 19 bases between. This CDR3 contains 14 residues. CDR3 nucleotide sequence: TGTGCCAGCGCTAAGCGCGGCGAAGGGGACATTCAGTACTTC. This sequence encodes CASAKRGEGDIQYF.